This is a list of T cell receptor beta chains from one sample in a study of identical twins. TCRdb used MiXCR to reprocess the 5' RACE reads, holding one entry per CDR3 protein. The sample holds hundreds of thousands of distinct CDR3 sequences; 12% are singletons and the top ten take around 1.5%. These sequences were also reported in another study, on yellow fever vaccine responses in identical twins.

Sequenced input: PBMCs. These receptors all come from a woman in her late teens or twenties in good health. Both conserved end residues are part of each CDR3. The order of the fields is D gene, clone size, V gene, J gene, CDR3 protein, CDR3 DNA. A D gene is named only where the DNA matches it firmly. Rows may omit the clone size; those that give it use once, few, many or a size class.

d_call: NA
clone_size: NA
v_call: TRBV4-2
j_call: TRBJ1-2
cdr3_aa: CASRFLQGNYGYTF
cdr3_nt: TGTGCCAGCAGGTTCTTACAGGGTAACTATGGCTACACCTTC

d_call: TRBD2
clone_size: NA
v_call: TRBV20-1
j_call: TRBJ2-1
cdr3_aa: CSASQTSGYNEQFF
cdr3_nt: TGCAGTGCTAGTCAGACTAGCGGTTACAATGAGCAGTTCTTC

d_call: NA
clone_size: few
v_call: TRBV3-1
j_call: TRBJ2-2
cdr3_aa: CASSQDIAAGELFF
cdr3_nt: TGTGCCAGCAGCCAGGATATCGCAGCCGGGGAGCTGTTTTTT

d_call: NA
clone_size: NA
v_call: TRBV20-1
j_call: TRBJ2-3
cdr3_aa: CSARTSLPPDTQYF
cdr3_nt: TGCAGTGCTAGGACTAGTCTACCCCCAGATACGCAGTATTTT

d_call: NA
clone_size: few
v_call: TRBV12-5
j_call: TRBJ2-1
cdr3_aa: CASDNPSVSYNEQFF
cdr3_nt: TGTGCTAGTGACAATCCTAGCGTCTCCTACAATGAGCAGTTCTTC

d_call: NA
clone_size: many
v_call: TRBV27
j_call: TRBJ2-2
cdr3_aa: CASSPGWGTGELFF
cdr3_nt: TGTGCCAGCAGTCCAGGGTGGGGCACCGGGGAGCTGTTTTTT

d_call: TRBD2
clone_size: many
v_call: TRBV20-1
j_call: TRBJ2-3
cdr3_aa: CSARDGGRVDTQYF
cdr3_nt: TGCAGTGCTAGAGATGGGGGGAGGGTAGATACGCAGTATTTT

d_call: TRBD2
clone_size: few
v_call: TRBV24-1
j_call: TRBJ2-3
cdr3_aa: CATSDLRTSGGAGSDTQYF
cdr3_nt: TGTGCCACCAGTGATTTGAGGACTAGCGGGGGGGCAGGGTCAGATACGCAGTATTTT

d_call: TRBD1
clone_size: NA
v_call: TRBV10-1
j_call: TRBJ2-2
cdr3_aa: CASEGQEPLTGELFF
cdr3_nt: TGCGCCAGCGAGGGACAGGAGCCCTTAACCGGGGAGCTGTTTTTT

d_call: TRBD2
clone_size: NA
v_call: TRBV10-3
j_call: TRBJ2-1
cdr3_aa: CAIRPSSGGDSYNEQFF
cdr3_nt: TGTGCCATCAGGCCCTCAAGCGGGGGGGACTCCTACAATGAGCAGTTCTTC

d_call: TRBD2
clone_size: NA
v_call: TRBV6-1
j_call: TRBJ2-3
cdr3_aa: CASSHGGAGADTQYF
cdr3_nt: TGTGCCAGCAGCCACGGGGGGGCCGGCGCAGATACGCAGTATTTT

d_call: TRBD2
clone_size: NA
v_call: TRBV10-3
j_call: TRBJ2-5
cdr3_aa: CAISESRNLAGSETQYF
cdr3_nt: TGTGCCATCAGTGAGTCGCGGAATCTAGCGGGATCAGAGACCCAGTACTTC

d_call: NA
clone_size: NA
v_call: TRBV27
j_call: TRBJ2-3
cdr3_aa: CASSLRRLDTQYF
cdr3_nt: TGTGCCAGCAGTTTAAGGAGGCTAGATACGCAGTATTTT

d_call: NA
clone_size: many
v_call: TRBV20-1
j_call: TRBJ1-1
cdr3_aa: CSARGSTEAFF
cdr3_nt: TGCAGTGCTAGAGGGTCCACTGAAGCTTTCTTT

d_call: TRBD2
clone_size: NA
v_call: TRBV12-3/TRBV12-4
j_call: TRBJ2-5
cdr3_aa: CASSSSGGAVETQYF
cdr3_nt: TGTGCCAGCAGTTCCAGCGGGGGGGCCGTGGAGACCCAGTACTTC

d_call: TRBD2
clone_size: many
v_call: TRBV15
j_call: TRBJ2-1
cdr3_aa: CATSFKREGHYNEQFF
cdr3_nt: TGTGCCACCAGCTTTAAGCGGGAGGGCCACTACAATGAGCAGTTCTTC

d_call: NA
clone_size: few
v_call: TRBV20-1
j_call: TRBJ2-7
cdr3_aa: CSATPWDGGSYEQYF
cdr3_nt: TGCAGTGCCACCCCGTGGGACGGAGGCTCCTACGAGCAGTACTTC

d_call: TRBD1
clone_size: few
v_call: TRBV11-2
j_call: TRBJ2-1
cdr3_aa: CASTINRTGLYNEQFF
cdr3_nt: TGTGCCAGCACCATAAACCGGACAGGGTTATACAATGAGCAGTTCTTC

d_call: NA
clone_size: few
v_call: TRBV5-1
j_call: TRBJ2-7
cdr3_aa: CASSARGGLETYEQYF
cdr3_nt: TGCGCCAGCAGCGCCCGAGGGGGACTGGAGACCTACGAGCAGTACTTC

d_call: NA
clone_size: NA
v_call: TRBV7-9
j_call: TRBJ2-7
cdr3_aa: CASSPGMAGPEQYF
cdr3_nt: TGTGCCAGCAGCCCCGGAATGGCGGGTCCCGAGCAGTACTTC

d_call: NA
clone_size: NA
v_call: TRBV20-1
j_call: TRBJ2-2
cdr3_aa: CSARDGGSGTGELFF
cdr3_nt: TGCAGTGCTAGAGATGGGGGATCCGGAACCGGGGAGCTGTTTTTT

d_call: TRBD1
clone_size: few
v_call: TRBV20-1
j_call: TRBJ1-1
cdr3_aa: CSATSPTGVNTEAFF
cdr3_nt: TGCAGTGCTACCTCCCCGACAGGGGTAAACACTGAAGCTTTCTTT

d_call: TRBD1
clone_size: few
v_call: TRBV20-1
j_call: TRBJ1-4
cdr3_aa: CSASTGTGREKLFF
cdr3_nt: TGCAGTGCTAGCACCGGGACAGGGAGAGAAAAACTGTTTTTT

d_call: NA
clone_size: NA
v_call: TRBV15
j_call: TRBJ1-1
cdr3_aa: CATSRDQGYIAGAEAFF
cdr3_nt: TGTGCCACCAGCAGAGACCAAGGTTATATTGCGGGCGCTGAAGCTTTCTTT

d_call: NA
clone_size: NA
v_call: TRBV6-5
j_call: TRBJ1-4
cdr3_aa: CASSSSRANEKLFF
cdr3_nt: TGTGCCAGCAGTTCAAGTAGGGCTAATGAAAAACTGTTTTTT

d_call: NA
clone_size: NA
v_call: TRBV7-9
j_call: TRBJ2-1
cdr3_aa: CASSLERTHNEQFF
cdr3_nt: TGTGCCAGCAGCTTAGAACGGACTCACAATGAGCAGTTCTTC

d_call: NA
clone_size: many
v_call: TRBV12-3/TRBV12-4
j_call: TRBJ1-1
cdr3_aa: CASSDRGGNTEAFF
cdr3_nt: TGTGCCAGCAGTGACCGGGGGGGGAACACTGAAGCTTTCTTT

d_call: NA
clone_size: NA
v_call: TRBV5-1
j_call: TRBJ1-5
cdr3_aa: CASSLGGVGSQPQHF
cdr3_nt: TGCGCCAGCAGCTTGGGGGGCGTAGGAAGTCAGCCCCAGCATTTT

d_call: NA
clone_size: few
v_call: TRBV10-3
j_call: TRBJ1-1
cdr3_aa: CAISESQRNTEAFF
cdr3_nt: TGTGCCATCAGTGAGTCACAGAGGAACACTGAAGCTTTCTTT

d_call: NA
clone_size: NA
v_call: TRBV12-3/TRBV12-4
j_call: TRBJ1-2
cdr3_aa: CATTMGGLNYGYTF
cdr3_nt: TGTGCCACCACAATGGGGGGATTAAACTATGGCTACACCTTC

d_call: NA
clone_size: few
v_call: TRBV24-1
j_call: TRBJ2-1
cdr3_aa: CATSDWVGGSGRLNEQFF
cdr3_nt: TGTGCCACCAGTGATTGGGTAGGTGGGTCTGGGAGGTTGAATGAGCAGTTCTTC